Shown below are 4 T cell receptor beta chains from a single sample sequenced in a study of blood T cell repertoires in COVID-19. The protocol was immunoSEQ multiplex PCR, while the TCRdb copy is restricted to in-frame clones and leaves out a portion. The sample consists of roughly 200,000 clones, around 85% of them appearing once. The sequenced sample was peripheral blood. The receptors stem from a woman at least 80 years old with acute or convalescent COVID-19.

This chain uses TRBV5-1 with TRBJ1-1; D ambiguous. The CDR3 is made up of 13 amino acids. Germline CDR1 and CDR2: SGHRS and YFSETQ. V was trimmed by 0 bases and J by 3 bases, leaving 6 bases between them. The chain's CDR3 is CASSLELDTEAFF. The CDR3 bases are TGCGCCAGCAGCTTGGAACTTGACACTGAAGCTTTCTTT.

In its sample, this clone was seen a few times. The CDR3 nucleotides are TGTGCCAGTAGTATCTCGGTATTTTACGAGCAGTACTTC. Its protein product is CASSISVFYEQYF. The rearrangement joins TRBV19 to TRBJ2-7; D unclear. V was pared by 3 bases and J by 4 bases, with 10 bases between. Germline V gene lookup returns CDR1 LNHDA and CDR2 SQIVND (reference sequence). The CDR3 extends over 13 amino acids.

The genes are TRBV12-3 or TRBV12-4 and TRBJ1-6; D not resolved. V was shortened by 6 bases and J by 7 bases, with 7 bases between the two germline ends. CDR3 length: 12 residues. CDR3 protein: CASSFGNSPLHF. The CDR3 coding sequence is TGTGCCAGCAGCTTCGGGAATTCACCCCTCCACTTT.

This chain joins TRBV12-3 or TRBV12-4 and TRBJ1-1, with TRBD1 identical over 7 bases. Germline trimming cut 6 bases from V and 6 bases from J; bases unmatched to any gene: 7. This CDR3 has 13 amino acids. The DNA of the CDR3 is TGTGCCAGCAGACAAACAGGGGTGGCTGAAGCTTTCTTT. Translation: CASRQTGVAEAFF.